These T cell receptor beta chains were read from a single sample in a study of T cells in Graves' hyperthyroidism and ophthalmopathy. TCRdb reprocessed the multiplex PCR reads via MiXCR and lists one record per CDR3 protein. This table holds a few hundred thousand distinct CDR3 sequences, 17% found once. Material: blood. These TCRs come from a woman aged 18-29 years with Graves' ophthalmopathy. CDR3s include the opening cysteine and the closing phenylalanine or tryptophan. The order of the fields is clone size, V gene, J gene, D gene, CDR3 protein, CDR3 DNA. A D gene is named only where the DNA matches it firmly. Only some rows state a clone size, as once, few, many or a class for expanded clones.

-	TRBV19	TRBJ1-1	-	CAENTEAFF	TGTGCGGAGAACACTGAAGCTTTCTTT
-	TRBV4-2	TRBJ2-4	TRBD1	CASSQGQRLAKNIQYF	TGTGCCAGCAGCCAGGGACAGCGACTAGCCAAAAACATTCAGTACTTC
many	TRBV27	TRBJ2-5	TRBD2	CASSFFTSGAQETQYF	TGTGCCAGCAGTTTCTTCACTAGCGGGGCTCAAGAGACCCAGTACTTC
many	TRBV30	TRBJ2-7	TRBD2	CAWRLAGGSREQYF	TGTGCCTGGAGATTGGCGGGAGGCTCTCGCGAGCAGTACTTC
few	TRBV2	TRBJ1-4	-	CASSVGLARQNEKLFF	TGTGCCAGCAGTGTTGGGTTGGCGCGTCAGAATGAAAAACTGTTTTTT
many	TRBV7-9	TRBJ2-1	-	CASTAGAGQYNEQFF	TGTGCCAGCACCGCCGGGGCGGGGCAGTACAATGAGCAGTTCTTC
many	TRBV20-1	TRBJ1-5	-	CSARLGVSYSNQPQHF	TGCAGTGCTAGATTGGGGGTCTCTTATAGCAATCAGCCCCAGCATTTT
many	TRBV5-1	TRBJ2-7	-	CASSSPGGRGSYEQYF	TGCGCCAGCAGCTCACCGGGCGGCAGAGGCTCCTACGAGCAGTACTTC
few	TRBV9	TRBJ2-7	TRBD2	CASSATSGATYEQYF	TGTGCCAGCAGCGCGACTAGCGGGGCCACCTACGAGCAGTACTTC
-	TRBV12-3/TRBV12-4	TRBJ1-2	TRBD1	CASSLGGQGMNGYTF	TGTGCCAGCAGTTTAGGAGGACAGGGTATGAATGGCTACACCTTC
many	TRBV6-1	TRBJ1-6	-	CASSHRDISYNSPLHF	TGTGCCAGCAGTCACCGGGACATCTCCTATAATTCACCCCTCCACTTT
many	TRBV27	TRBJ1-2	-	CASSLYRARMDGYTF	TGTGCCAGCAGTTTATACAGGGCCCGAATGGATGGCTACACCTTC
few	TRBV12-3/TRBV12-4	TRBJ1-5	-	CASSLGGGYQPQHF	TGTGCCAGCAGTTTGGGAGGGGGATACCAGCCCCAGCATTTT
-	TRBV3-1	TRBJ1-2	-	CASSQDLSGGYTF	TGTGCCAGCAGCCAAGATCTTTCAGGCGGCTACACCTTC
many	TRBV7-9	TRBJ1-2	-	CASSLDRAGYGYTF	TGTGCCAGCAGCTTAGACAGGGCGGGCTATGGCTACACCTTC
-	TRBV7-2	TRBJ2-2	TRBD2	CASSLLGGGHTGELFF	TGTGCCAGCAGCTTATTAGGCGGGGGACACACCGGGGAGCTGTTTTTT
many	TRBV25-1	TRBJ2-1	TRBD2	CASSEPTPGTSGRETYNEQFF	TGTGCCAGCAGTGAACCGACCCCCGGGACTAGCGGGAGGGAGACCTACAATGAGCAGTTCTTC
few	TRBV10-3	TRBJ2-7	-	CAISEGVGGPNYEQYF	TGTGCCATCAGTGAGGGCGTCGGGGGGCCGAACTACGAGCAGTACTTC
few	TRBV20-1	TRBJ2-7	TRBD1	CSARERDRGHYEQYF	TGCAGTGCTAGGGAACGGGACAGGGGCCATTACGAGCAGTACTTC
many	TRBV19	TRBJ1-1	-	CASSIGTLRTEAFF	TGTGCCAGTAGTATCGGGACGCTGAGGACTGAAGCTTTCTTT
many	TRBV27	TRBJ2-7	-	CASSGGVAYEQYF	TGTGCCAGCTCAGGAGGGGTCGCCTACGAGCAGTACTTC
few	TRBV9	TRBJ2-3	-	CASSVGQGWDTQYF	TGTGCCAGCAGCGTAGGGCAGGGATGGGATACGCAGTATTTT
-	TRBV18	TRBJ2-1	-	CASSPPSGGNEQFF	TGTGCCAGCTCACCACCGTCCGGGGGCAATGAGCAGTTCTTC
many	TRBV28	TRBJ1-2	-	CASSWDLGDGYTF	TGTGCCAGCAGTTGGGACTTAGGGGATGGCTACACCTTC
many	TRBV28	TRBJ1-1	-	CASTPLQGNTEAFF	TGTGCCAGCACCCCCTTACAAGGGAACACTGAAGCTTTCTTT